What follows is one T cell receptor beta chain and its context. The data were taken from a study of blood T cell repertoires in COVID-19. Produced via immunoSEQ multiplex PCR; TCRdb's table is partial and in-frame only. The table records 260,000 or so clones, approximately 83% of them present only once. The V gene end was trimmed by 4 bases and the J gene end by 0 bases; junction bases not matched to a gene: 2. The CDR3 consists of 15 residues. Germline V gives CDR1 SGHRS, CDR2 YFSETQ. Material for sequencing was PBMCs or T cells enriched from blood (not recorded which). This TCR was recovered from a woman in her thirties or forties who had been exposed to COVID-19. The rearrangement links TRBV5-1 to TRBJ1-4; TRBD1 agrees at 8 bases. The CDR3 spells CASSADRATNEKLFF. In DNA, the CDR3 is TGCGCCAGCAGCGCGGACAGGGCAACTAATGAAAAACTGTTTTTT.